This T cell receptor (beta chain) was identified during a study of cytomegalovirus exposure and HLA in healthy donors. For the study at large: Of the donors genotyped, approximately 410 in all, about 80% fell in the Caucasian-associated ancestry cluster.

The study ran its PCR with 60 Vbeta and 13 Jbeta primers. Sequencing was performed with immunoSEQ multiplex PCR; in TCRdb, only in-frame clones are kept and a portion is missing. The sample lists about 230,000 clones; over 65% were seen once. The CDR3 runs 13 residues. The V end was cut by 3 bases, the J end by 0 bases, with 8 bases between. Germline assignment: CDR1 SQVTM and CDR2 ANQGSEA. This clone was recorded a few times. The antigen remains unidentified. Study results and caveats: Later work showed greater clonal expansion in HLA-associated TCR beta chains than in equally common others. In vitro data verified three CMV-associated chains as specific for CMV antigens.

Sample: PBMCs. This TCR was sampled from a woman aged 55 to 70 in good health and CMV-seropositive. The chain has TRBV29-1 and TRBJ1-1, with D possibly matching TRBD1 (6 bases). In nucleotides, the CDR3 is TGCAGCGTTGACAGGGGTTTGAACACTGAAGCTTTCTTT. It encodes CSVDRGLNTEAFF.